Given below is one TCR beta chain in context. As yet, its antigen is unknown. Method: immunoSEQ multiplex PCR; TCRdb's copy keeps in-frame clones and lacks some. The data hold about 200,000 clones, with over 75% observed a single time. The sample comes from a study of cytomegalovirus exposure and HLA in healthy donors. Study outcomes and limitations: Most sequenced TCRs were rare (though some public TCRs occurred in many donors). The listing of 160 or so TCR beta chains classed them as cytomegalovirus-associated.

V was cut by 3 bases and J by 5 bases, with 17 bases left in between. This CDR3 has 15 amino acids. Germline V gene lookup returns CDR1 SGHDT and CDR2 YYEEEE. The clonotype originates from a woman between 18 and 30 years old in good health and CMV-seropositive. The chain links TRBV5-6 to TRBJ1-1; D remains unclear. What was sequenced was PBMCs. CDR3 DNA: TGTGCCAGCAGCTACCCTCGCGGGATAGGGACTGAAGCTTTCTTT. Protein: CASSYPRGIGTEAFF.